This T cell receptor beta chain appears in the sequencing data of a study of vaccination effects on CD4 cells after COVID-19. Study as a whole: BNT162b2 vaccine or mRNA-1273 vaccine was given to participants in two doses.

Points on this clone: Its specificity is unknown.

The germline V and J ends were trimmed by 1 base and 2 bases, with 5 bases remaining between them. Germline CDR1 is SNHLY and CDR2 is FYNNEI. This CDR3 is built from 14 residues. Profiled with immunoSEQ multiplex PCR; TCRdb holds only in-frame clones, not every one. The sample holds 37,000 or so clones, under 70% seen once. Pools of viral peptides were used by the ViraFEST assay to expand antigen-specific CD4+ T cells ahead of sequencing. Isolation of CD4+ T cells took place after 10 days of culture. The study found no prior SARS-CoV-2 infection in the vaccine recipients, who tested negative for nucleocapsid antibodies.

This receptor was taken from a human donor who received a COVID-19 vaccine. This chain connects TRBV2 to TRBJ2-2, with D unresolved. This specimen was CD4+ T cells from PBMCs cultured with HCoV-OC43 spike peptides, taken before COVID-19 vaccination. Subset noted: HCoV-OC43 spike overlapping peptide pool stimulation. The CDR3 region is CASSEGFNTGELFF. CDR3 DNA: TGTGCCAGCAGTGAAGGTTTTAACACCGGGGAGCTGTTTTTT.